This T cell receptor (beta chain) comes out of a study of early T cells in non-severe SARS-CoV-2 infection. Study-level information: Sequencing was performed on bulk RNA from unsorted whole blood, leaving chains unpaired.

Researchers attached unique molecular identifiers to individual cDNA molecules. MiXCR was run by TCRdb on the 5' RACE reads, yielding one entry per CDR3 protein. The sample lists some 57,000 distinct CDR3 sequences; roughly 10% were seen once. About this clonotype itself: What it recognizes is unknown.

Findings and caveats of the study: Database matching using VDJdb favored anti-spike CD8 responses, with private and CD4 specificities left missing.

Looked up from germline, CDR1 is SQVTM and CDR2 is ANQGSEA. This CDR3 is built from 17 residues. J gave up 6 bases and V 5 bases, and 20 bases lay outside the gene matches. The rearrangement links TRBV29-1 to TRBJ2-5, with 8 bases matching TRBD2. The TCR sequence derives from an adult who was a healthcare worker with PCR-confirmed SARS-CoV-2 infection or an uninfected control (not recorded which). Sequenced sample: whole blood. CDR3: CSVTPSSAVAGWQTQYF. Here the CDR3 DNA reads TGCAGCGTTACCCCATCCTCGGCCGTAGCGGGATGGCAGACCCAGTACTTC.